What follows are 24 T cell receptor beta chains derived from one specimen sequenced in a study of a mutant IDH1 vaccine in newly diagnosed glioma. Described time point: week 35, safety follow-up. Doses consisted of 300 ug of mutant IDH1 20-mer peptide each, paired with topical imiquimod. TCRdb keeps only in-frame clones here, not all; method: immunoSEQ multiplex PCR. The sample shows about 48,000 clones, over 65% of them seen only once. These receptors are not linked to any known antigen. This material consisted of PBMCs, taken from a glioma patient whose treatment included an IDH1 peptide vaccine. The receptors derive from a man aged 35-49 years with glioma.

The J gene is TRBJ2-1, the V gene TRBV6-5, with D hard to call. The germline V gene encodes CDR1 MNHEY and CDR2 SVGAGI. CDR3 length equals 13 residues. The V end was cut by 6 bases, the J end by 6 bases, with 12 bases between. The CDR3 is CASSPGRPNEQFF. DNA for the CDR3: TGTGCCAGCAGCCCCGGGCGACCCAATGAGCAGTTCTTC.

The chain recombines TRBV30 with TRBJ2-3, with TRBD2 as a possible D gene (6 bases). The CDR3 is 13 amino acids. Trimming took 3 bases from V and 0 from J, leaving 7 bases between them. Per the germline V gene, CDR1 is GTSNPN and CDR2 is SVGIG (reference sequence). The CDR3 region is CAWSGGSTDTQYF. The CDR3 DNA follows: TGTGCCTGGAGCGGGGGAAGCACAGATACGCAGTATTTT.

The chain is built from TRBV7-9 and TRBJ1-1; TRBD1 is a possible D gene (6 bases). The CDR3 is made up of 14 amino acids. V lost 5 bases and J 2 bases, leaving 12 bases between the germline ends. Germline CDR1 and CDR2: SEHNR and FQNEAQ (reference sequence). DNA for the CDR3: TGTGCCAGCAGCCAAGGACAGCAAAACACTGAAGCTTTCTTT. It is translated as CASSQGQQNTEAFF.

The chain links TRBV2 to TRBJ2-3; D tentatively fits TRBD1 or TRBD2 (7 bases each). Trimming took off 5 bases at V and 1 base at J, with 13 bases between the two ends. CDR1 is SNHLY and CDR2 is FYNNEI in the germline V gene. The CDR3 length is 15 residues. The CDR3 sequence: CASSTGEGGTDTQYF. CDR3 nucleotides: TGTGCCAGCAGTACAGGGGAGGGGGGCACAGATACGCAGTATTTT. The whole variable domain, remainder taken from reference TRBV2 and TRBJ2-3, is EPEVTQTPSHQVTQMGQEVILRCVPISNHLYFYWYRQILGQKVEFLVSFYNNEISEKSEIFDDQFSVERPDGSNFTLKIRSTKLEDSAMYFCASSTGEGGTDTQYFGPGTRLTVL.

The CDR3 DNA sequence: TGCAGCGTAAACCGGGACGGACTATACAATGAGCAGTTCTTC. Translating gives CSVNRDGLYNEQFF. The rearrangement joins TRBV29-1 to TRBJ2-1, with D perhaps TRBD2 (6 bases). There are 14 residues in the CDR3. CDR1 SQVTM and CDR2 ANQGSEA come from the germline V gene. The V gene lost 6 bases and the J gene lost 4 bases, with 16 bases spanning the gap.

The CDR3 sequence: CASRLAGVTDTQYF. The CDR3 DNA reads as TGTGCCAGCAGACTAGCGGGAGTCACAGATACGCAGTATTTT. The chain couples TRBV7-9 to TRBJ2-3; 11 positions match TRBD2. The germline V gene encodes CDR1 SEHNR and CDR2 FQNEAQ (reference sequence). The CDR3 runs 14 residues. V lost 6 bases to trimming and J lost 2 bases; unmatched junction nucleotides: 1.

V gene TRBV5-1 combines with J gene TRBJ2-3, with D maybe TRBD1 (6 bases). Trimming took off 4 bases at V and 5 bases at J, with 17 bases between the two ends. CDR1 and CDR2 (germline): SGHRS, YFSETQ. This CDR3 contains 15 residues. The CDR3 loop is CASSRSLQGGDTQYF. The DNA of the CDR3 is TGCGCCAGCAGCCGCTCCCTACAGGGCGGAGATACGCAGTATTTT.

The V gene is TRBV5-1, the J gene TRBJ2-1; 12 bases align to TRBD2. Germline-derived CDR1 and CDR2 are SGHRS and YFSETQ. The CDR3 is 15 residues long. V shed 4 bases, J shed 5 bases, and the junction held 4 bases outside the gene matches. CDR3 in amino acids: CASSALAGGDNEQFF. The CDR3 DNA reads TGCGCCAGCAGCGCGCTAGCGGGGGGGGACAATGAGCAGTTCTTC.

The rearrangement joins TRBV7-9 to TRBJ2-3; unclear D gene. CDR1 is SEHNR and CDR2 is FQNEAQ in the germline V gene (reference sequence). The CDR3 covers 13 residues. Trimming removed 3 bases at V and 2 bases at J, with 6 bases between. CDR3 sequence: CASSLEDTDTQYF. The CDR3 DNA follows: TGTGCCAGCAGCTTGGAAGACACAGATACGCAGTATTTT.

The V and J genes are TRBV5-1 and TRBJ2-7; D may be TRBD2 (6 bases). This CDR3 is 16 amino acids long. The germline V and J ends were trimmed by 0 bases and 6 bases, with 19 bases remaining between them. In germline, CDR1 is SGHRS, CDR2 YFSETQ. The CDR3 spells CASSLEGSGAVGEQYV. DNA of the CDR3: TGCGCCAGCAGCTTGGAGGGGTCGGGAGCGGTGGGCGAGCAGTACGTC.

This clone has just a few counts. The rearrangement links TRBV11-2 to TRBJ1-5; D not certain. Germline V lookup: CDR1 SGHAT, CDR2 FQNNGV. V lost 5 bases to trimming and J lost 7 bases, with 9 bases between them. The CDR3 runs to 12 residues. Written as DNA, the CDR3 is TGTGCCAGCAGCGATACAAACCAGCCCCAGCATTTT. This codes for CASSDTNQPQHF.

The V and J genes are TRBV19 and TRBJ1-5, with a possible D match to TRBD1 (5 bases). The CDR3 length is 12 residues. Germline loops: CDR1 LNHDA, CDR2 SQIVND (reference sequence). Trimming pared 8 bases from V and 4 bases from J, leaving 9 bases between. In DNA, the CDR3 is TGTGCCAGTGGGGCACCTAATCAGCCCCAGCATTTT. Protein product: CASGAPNQPQHF.

V gene TRBV19 combines with J gene TRBJ2-3, with 12 positions matching TRBD2. CDR1 and CDR2 (germline): LNHDA, SQIVND (reference sequence). This CDR3 has 18 amino acids. J was trimmed by 0 bases and V by 5 bases; bases with no gene match: 9. The CDR3 nucleotides read TGTGCCAGTAGTCGGCTAGCGGGAGGGGGGGCTAGCACAGATACGCAGTATTTT. It yields the protein CASSRLAGGGASTDTQYF. The full variable domain, completed using reference TRBV19 and TRBJ2-3, is DGGITQSPKYLFRKEGQNVTLSCEQNLNHDAMYWYRQDPGQGLRLIYYSQIVNDFQKGDIAEGYSVSREKKESFPLTVTSAQKNPTAFYLCASSRLAGGGASTDTQYFGPGTRLTVL.

Regarding this clone: Other DNA sequences from this sample encode an identical CDR3 as well. The V call is TRBV9, the J call TRBJ1-1; 7 nucleotides match TRBD1. Germline V gene sequence: CDR1 SGDLS, CDR2 YYNGEE. V was pared by 0 bases and J by 1 base, with 3 bases of the junction left unmatched. The CDR3 is made up of 15 amino acids. CDR3 in amino acids: CASSVGTGSNTEAFF. The CDR3, as DNA: TGTGCCAGCAGCGTAGGGACAGGTTCGAACACTGAAGCTTTCTTT.

This clone was detected a few times. The chain uses TRBV5-4 and TRBJ2-1, with 11 bases lining up with TRBD2. The CDR3 extends over 14 amino acids. J was trimmed by 14 bases and V by 0 bases; bases with no gene match: 7. Germline V gives CDR1 SGHNT, CDR2 YYREEE (reference sequence). The CDR3 sequence is CASSLEASGRSKFF. CDR3 bases: TGTGCCAGCAGCTTGGAGGCTAGCGGGAGGAGCAAGTTCTTC. Full variable domain (remainder filled in from reference TRBV5-4 and TRBJ2-1): ETGVTQSPTHLIKTRGQQVTLRCSSQSGHNTVSWYQQALGQGPQFIFQYYREEENGRGNFPPRFSGLQFPNYSSELNVNALELDDSALYLCASSLEASGRSKFFGPGTRLTVL.

The chain has TRBV2 and TRBJ2-1, with D possibly being TRBD2 (6 bases). This CDR3 spans 15 amino acids. V lost 4 bases, J lost 0 bases, and 10 bases lay in between. In germline, CDR1 is SNHLY, CDR2 FYNNEI. The CDR3 DNA follows: TGTGCCAGCAGTGCTAGCGATAGCTCCTACAATGAGCAGTTCTTC. Amino acids: CASSASDSSYNEQFF.

The J gene is TRBJ2-1, the V gene TRBV10-3; no firm D call. V lost 10 bases, J lost 8 bases, and 18 bases lay in between. The CDR3 covers 13 residues. The germline V gene has CDR1 ENHRY and CDR2 SYGVKD. CDR3 sequence (DNA): TGTGCCACAGACCGGATCCAGTGGGATGAGCAGTTCTTC. It yields the protein CATDRIQWDEQFF.

The J gene is TRBJ1-1, the V gene TRBV6-5; maybe TRBD1 (5 bases). Germline assignment: CDR1 MNHEY and CDR2 SVGAGI. The CDR3 is 14 residues long. The V end was cut by 6 bases, the J end by 5 bases, with 16 bases between. The CDR3 spells CASSPGGIGTEAFF. The CDR3 region has the DNA TGTGCCAGCAGCCCTGGGGGGATCGGAACTGAAGCTTTCTTT.

The chain uses TRBV7-2 and TRBJ2-2; 7 positions agree with TRBD2. The CDR3 is 17 residues long. Germline V gives CDR1 SGHTA, CDR2 FQGNSA. V shed 5 bases and J 7 bases; nucleotides not matched to a gene: 16. The CDR3 nucleotides are TGTGCCAGCAGCCTGGGAGGGATCTCCCATTGGGGCGGGGAGCTGTTTTTT. Protein: CASSLGGISHWGGELFF.

The chain links TRBV7-6 to TRBJ2-5; D is unresolved. V lost 1 base and J 7 bases, leaving 7 bases between the germline ends. CDR3 size: 12 residues. CDR1 and CDR2 (germline): SGHVS, FNYEAQ. The chain's CDR3 is CASSLGRGTQYF. The CDR3 DNA follows: TGTGCCAGCAGCTTAGGGCGCGGGACCCAGTACTTC. The complete variable domain, with remaining parts taken from reference TRBV7-6 and TRBJ2-5, reads GAGVSQSPRYKVTKRGQDVALRCDPISGHVSLYWYRQALGQGPEFLTYFNYEAQQDKSGLPNDRFSAERPEGSISTLTIQRTEQRDSAMYRCASSLGRGTQYFGPGTRLLVL.

The chain employs TRBV7-2 and TRBJ2-5; 9 bases agree with TRBD2. Losses at the gene ends were 5 bases for V and 5 bases for J; bases not matched to a gene: 9. This CDR3 contains 15 residues. Germline V gene lookup returns CDR1 SGHTA and CDR2 FQGNSA. The CDR3 DNA follows: TGTGCCAGCAGCCCGCGGGGGGGGATTCAGGAGACCCAGTACTTC. This sequence encodes CASSPRGGIQETQYF.

The CDR3 loop reads CASSLNWMGSNEKLFF. The CDR3 nucleotides read TGTGCCAGCAGCCTAAATTGGATGGGATCTAATGAAAAACTGTTTTTT. The V gene is TRBV5-8, the J gene TRBJ1-4; no clear D gene. From germline, CDR1 is SGHTS and CDR2 YDEGEE. V was shortened by 4 bases and J by 3 bases, with 16 bases between the two germline ends. The CDR3 runs to 16 residues.

This clone was recorded a few times. V usage is TRBV6-5 and J usage is TRBJ1-1, with D hard to call. This CDR3 has 11 amino acids. Trimming took off 6 bases at V and 8 bases at J, with 10 bases between the two ends. Germline V CDR1 and CDR2: MNHEY, SVGAGI. CDR3: CASSRVEEAFF. The CDR3 DNA follows: TGTGCCAGCAGCCGAGTGGAGGAAGCTTTCTTT.

This chain connects TRBV6-6 to TRBJ1-2; a possible D gene is TRBD1 (5 bases). The CDR3 runs 13 residues. Trimming removed 5 bases at V and 3 bases at J, with 10 bases between. From germline, CDR1 is MNHNY and CDR2 SVGAGI (reference sequence). CDR3 sequence reads: CASSRDGHYGYTF. The CDR3 DNA reads TGTGCCAGCAGTCGGGACGGGCACTATGGCTACACCTTC.